The 18 T cell receptor beta chains in this list originate from one sample, sequenced in a study of T-cell reconstitution after alpha-beta-depleted transplantation in children. The library targeted TCRbeta and was prepared with unique molecular identifiers. TCRdb used MiXCR to reprocess the PCR reads, holding one entry per CDR3 protein. Altogether hundreds of thousands of distinct CDR3 sequences are present, roughly 16% being singletons, with the ten largest covering roughly 4.8%. The material sequenced was PBMCs, mostly from graft donor cells, taken 360 days after TCRalphabeta/CD19-depleted stem cell transplant. The receptors shown here come from a male patient younger than 18 who had a stem cell transplant for acute lymphoblastic leukemia, so the T cells may come from the graft donor.

CDR3: CASTLRVGNTEAFF. The DNA for the CDR3 is TGTGCCAGCACCCTCAGGGTTGGGAACACTGAAGCTTTCTTT. J is TRBJ1-1 and V is TRBV3-1; D perhaps matches TRBD1 (5 bases). Germline V gene data show CDR1 as LGHDT and CDR2 as YNNKEL (reference sequence). Between the trimmed V and J ends, which lost 7 bases and 1 base, there was a span of 13 bases. The CDR3 runs 14 residues.

The table lists this clonotype with a few counts. The chain has TRBV7-3 and TRBJ2-1; 7 positions match TRBD2. The CDR3 totals 15 residues. CDR1 is SGHTA and CDR2 is FQGTGA in the germline V gene. The trim removed 5 bases at V and 0 bases at J, leaving 4 bases unmatched. This CDR3 is CASSLTSASYNEQFF. For the CDR3, the DNA is TGTGCCAGCAGCCTCACTAGCGCCTCCTACAATGAGCAGTTCTTC.

This chain's CDR3 is CASSELGQATYEQYF. In DNA form, the CDR3 reads TGTGCCAGCAGTGAATTGGGACAGGCCACCTACGAGCAGTACTTC. V is TRBV25-1 and J is TRBJ2-7; 8 nucleotides agree with TRBD1. This CDR3 spans 15 amino acids. Per germline, CDR1 MGHDK and CDR2 SYGVNS. The V gene end was trimmed by 1 base and the J gene end by 2 bases; junction bases not matched to a gene: 4.

V usage is TRBV6-1 and J usage is TRBJ2-1; 9 bases map to TRBD2. The CDR3 is 13 amino acids. The germline V gene has CDR1 MNHNS and CDR2 SASEGT. Trimming removed 7 bases from V and 5 bases from J; junction bases left unmatched: 3. CDR3 sequence (DNA): TGTGCCAGCAACTTAGCGGGAGACAATGAGCAGTTCTTC. This translates into CASNLAGDNEQFF.

This rearrangement joins TRBV29-1 to TRBJ2-1, with TRBD2 matching over 8 bases. The junction had 18 bases not matched to a gene; V was cut back by 4 bases and J by 7 bases. The CDR3 loop spans 17 amino acids. Germline V gene data show CDR1 as SQVTM and CDR2 as ANQGSEA. CDR3 nucleotides: TGCAGCGTTGGGGGACCTGGTCGAAAGCGGGAGACGAATGAGCAGTTCTTC. The encoded protein is CSVGGPGRKRETNEQFF.

This chain uses TRBV5-1 with TRBJ2-1; D may be TRBD2 (6 bases). The ends were cut back, 5 bases at V and 0 bases at J, with 24 bases in the middle. The CDR3 runs to 19 residues. Germline V gene sequence: CDR1 SGHRS, CDR2 YFSETQ. This CDR3 is CASRTPAGRTLHSYNEQFF. CDR3 DNA: TGCGCCAGCAGGACCCCCGCGGGGCGTACCCTTCACTCCTACAATGAGCAGTTCTTC.

This clonotype was observed a handful of times. CDR3 coding DNA: TGTGCCAGCAGCTCCCGTCGCGGGAGGGCCGGCAATGAGCAGTTCTTC. Encoded protein: CASSSRRGRAGNEQFF. This chain joins TRBV13 and TRBJ2-1, with 9 bases that match TRBD2. The germline gives CDR1 PRHDT, CDR2 FYEKMQ (reference sequence). The J segment lost 6 bases and the V segment lost 4 bases, leaving 10 bases of the junction unmatched. The CDR3 is 16 amino acids. The variable domain in full, with the rest retrieved from reference TRBV13 and TRBJ2-1, is AAGVIQSPRHLIKEKRETATLKCYPIPRHDTVYWYQQGPGQDPQFLISFYEKMQSDKGSIPDRFSAQQFSDYHSELNMSSLELGDSALYFCASSSRRGRAGNEQFFGPGTRLTVL.

This clonotype was found a few times. The chain combines TRBV28 with TRBJ2-7; tentative D call: TRBD1 (6 bases). Between the trimmed V and J ends, which lost 5 bases and 6 bases, there was a span of 17 bases. The CDR3 loop spans 14 amino acids. In germline, CDR1 is MDHEN, CDR2 SYDVKM. In nucleotides, the CDR3 is TGTGCCAGCAGTCCTATACAGGGCCCCTCCGAGCAGTACTTC. Its protein is CASSPIQGPSEQYF.

In its sample, this clonotype was seen a few times. The chain has TRBV20-1 and TRBJ2-4, with D perhaps TRBD2 (5 bases). The V end was cut by 5 bases, the J end by 0 bases, with 17 bases between. Germline CDR1 reads DFQATT; CDR2 reads SNEGSKA (reference sequence). The CDR3 spans 16 residues. The CDR3, as DNA: TGCAGTGCTGGGAGAAGCCTGGGATTAGCCAAAAACATTCAGTACTTC. Amino acids: CSAGRSLGLAKNIQYF.

The chain has TRBV10-2 and TRBJ2-5; D call uncertain. CDR1 WSHSY and CDR2 SAAADI come from the germline V gene. There are 12 residues in the CDR3. Trimming removed 7 bases from V and 5 bases from J, with 11 bases in between. The CDR3 DNA reads as TGCGCCAGCAAGGCCACGTATGAGACCCAGTACTTC. It is translated as CASKATYETQYF.

Concerning this clonotype: A much bigger clone sits one base away, suggesting this may be a read error. CDR3 region: CSVNPGLQPYEQYF. The DNA of the CDR3 is TGCAGCGTTAACCCGGGACTCCAGCCCTACGAGCAGTACTTC. The chain couples TRBV29-1 to TRBJ2-7; D is possibly TRBD2 (6 bases). Germline V gives CDR1 SQVTM, CDR2 ANQGSEA. The CDR3 length is 14 residues. The V gene lost 5 bases and the J gene lost 2 bases, with 16 bases spanning the gap.

The chain joins TRBV2 to TRBJ2-1; D is perhaps TRBD1 (6 bases). CDR3 length equals 14 residues. Germline V lookup: CDR1 SNHLY, CDR2 FYNNEI. The ends were cut back, 4 bases at V and 3 bases at J, with 10 bases in the middle. The CDR3 coding sequence is TGTGCCAGCAGTGTAGGACAGAACTACAATGAGCAGTTCTTC. Its translation: CASSVGQNYNEQFF. The full variable domain, with the rest looked up from reference TRBV2 and TRBJ2-1, is EPEVTQTPSHQVTQMGQEVILRCVPISNHLYFYWYRQILGQKVEFLVSFYNNEISEKSEIFDDQFSVERPDGSNFTLKIRSTKLEDSAMYFCASSVGQNYNEQFFGPGTRLTVL.

The table lists this clonotype with a few counts. In DNA, the CDR3 is TGTGCCAGCAGCCCGGGACTAGCGACCGGGGAGCTGTTTTTT. Protein product: CASSPGLATGELFF. The V gene is TRBV12-3 or TRBV12-4, the J gene TRBJ2-2; 10 bases match TRBD2. V lost 6 bases to trimming and J lost 5 bases; unmatched junction nucleotides: 3. This CDR3 comprises 14 residues.

This clonotype was recorded a few times. A junction end diverges from the germline sequence, so it may reflect a read error. The V and J genes are TRBV5-1 and TRBJ1-2; D is perhaps TRBD1 (6 bases). Germline V gene data show CDR1 as SGHRS and CDR2 as YFSETQ. The CDR3 length is 13 residues. CDR3: CASSLEGTPTGHF. The CDR3 DNA is TGCGCCAGCAGCTTGGAGGGGACACCAACCGGACACTTC.

This clonotype was seen more than once but under ten times. CDR3 amino acids: CASSLVGRRESTDTQYF. The CDR3 nucleotides read TGCGCCAGCAGCTTGGTGGGCCGGCGGGAGAGCACAGATACGCAGTATTTT. The chain uses TRBV5-1 and TRBJ2-3; 7 bases line up with TRBD2. The CDR3 sequence is 17 residues long. CDR1 is SGHRS, CDR2 YFSETQ, per germline. V lost 0 bases and J lost 0; bases outside the gene matches: 7.

V usage is TRBV7-9 and J usage is TRBJ1-1; the D is unclear. V lost 5 bases to trimming and J lost 3 bases, with 16 bases between them. Germline V CDR1 and CDR2: SEHNR, FQNEAQ (reference sequence). The CDR3 covers 15 residues. In DNA, the CDR3 is TGTGCCAGCAGCCGTGACTCCTGGGCTTACACTGAAGCTTTCTTT. Its translation: CASSRDSWAYTEAFF. Full variable domain (rest looked up from reference TRBV7-9 and TRBJ1-1): DTGVSQNPRHKITKRGQNVTFRCDPISEHNRLYWYRQTLGQGPEFLTYFQNEAQLEKSRLLSDRFSAERPKGSFSTLEIQRTEQGDSAMYLCASSRDSWAYTEAFFGQGTRLTVV.

The V and J genes are TRBV6-1 and TRBJ2-5; either TRBD1 or TRBD2 may fit D (5 bases each). Germline V gene lookup returns CDR1 MNHNS and CDR2 SASEGT. The CDR3 consists of 17 residues. The V and J ends lost 5 bases and 0 bases respectively, with 19 bases between them. The CDR3 DNA sequence: TGTGCCAGCAGTCTCCCGGGGCGAACGAGAGACCAAGAGACCCAGTACTTC. This translates into CASSLPGRTRDQETQYF.

The rearrangement uses TRBV12-3 or TRBV12-4 and TRBJ2-5; weak D call: TRBD1 (5 bases). Deletions cut 3 bases from V and 5 bases from J, with 10 bases between. This CDR3 has 13 amino acids. The CDR3 coding sequence is TGTGCCAGCAGTTTGACAGTCCGGGAGACCCAGTACTTC. The encoded protein is CASSLTVRETQYF.